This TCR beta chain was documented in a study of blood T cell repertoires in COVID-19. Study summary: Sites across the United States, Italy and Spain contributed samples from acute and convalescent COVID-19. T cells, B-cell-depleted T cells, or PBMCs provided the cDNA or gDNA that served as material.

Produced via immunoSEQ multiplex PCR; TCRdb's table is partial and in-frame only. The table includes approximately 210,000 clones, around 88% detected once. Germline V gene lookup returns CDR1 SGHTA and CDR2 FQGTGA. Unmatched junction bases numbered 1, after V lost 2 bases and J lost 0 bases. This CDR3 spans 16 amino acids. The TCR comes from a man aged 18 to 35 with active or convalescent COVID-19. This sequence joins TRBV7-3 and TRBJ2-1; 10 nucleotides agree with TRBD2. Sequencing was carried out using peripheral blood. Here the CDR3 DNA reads TGTGCCAGCAGCTTATCTAGCGGGAGCTCCTACAATGAGCAGTTCTTC. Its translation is CASSLSSGSSYNEQFF. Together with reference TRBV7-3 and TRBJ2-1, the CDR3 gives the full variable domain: GAGVSQTPSNKVTEKGKYVELRCDPISGHTALYWYRQSLGQGPEFLIYFQGTGAADDSGLPNDRFFAVRPEGSVSTLKIQRTERGDSAVYLCASSLSSGSSYNEQFFGPGTRLTVL.